This T cell receptor beta chain comes out of a study of T cell responses to AZD1222 COVID-19 vaccine (dated by TCRdb to the early 2020s). As for the study more broadly: TCR sequencing covered over 230 trial participants: 207 given two doses of AZD1222 and some 25 given two doses of MenACWY control vaccine. Trial participants were enrolled into age subgroups of 18-55, 56-69 and 70-plus years, which contained 148, 28 and 57 TCR-sequenced participants, respectively.

What the study reported, not specific to this receptor: No day 14 peak-response samples were available, so repertoires were characterized only after the peak T cell response. The 56-69-year group was small, and its depth increase did not reach significance, likely because of low power. Participants were mostly white British, with more females than males. The authors suggested clonal diversity may have been underestimated. Conclusions about previously exposed vaccinees are limited because only six or seven AZD1222 recipients were SARS-CoV-2 seropositive at baseline. Reportedly, close to half of the unique spike-specific TCRs recognized epitopes lying outside the regions that are mutated in the B.1.351 and B.1.1.7 variants. After two AZD1222 doses, spike-specific TCR breadth and depth were significantly higher than at day 0 and than in MenACWY recipients. The vaccine-associated CD4 TCRs covered the entire spike protein, and the dominant responses fell in regions 160-218 and 743-854.

As for this clone: Its antigen is still unknown. Base quality data are lacking; no much larger clone is found one base away.

CDR1 is given as SEHNR and CDR2 as FQNEAQ, both from the germline V gene (reference sequence). V and J are trimmed by 1 base and 1 base, and the gene matches miss 7 bases of the junction. Including cysteine and phenylalanine, the CDR3 has 18 amino acids. Solely the CDR3 DNA is kept, with 54 bases framed from the first base. This sample's time point label indicates: baseline before first vaccination. The treatment or condition label for this specimen denotes: meningococcal conjugate vaccine given as trial control. The vaccinee samples were drawn from two UK trials, COV001 and COV002, one of which was a single-blind randomized controlled phase 2/3 trial testing AZD1222 (ChAdOx1 nCoV-19) in healthy adults. For TCRbeta chain sequencing, PBMC samples from trial participants were taken at day 0 and at day 28 after the second dose. The CDR3 regions of human TCRbeta chains were analyzed by immunosequencing. For the original study's pipeline: TCRs in the repertoires were compared against a reference library of SARS-CoV-2-specific TCRs that had been generated with the MIRA antigen-specificity platform. Breadth meant the fraction of unique TCRs that were SARS-CoV-2-associated, whereas depth meant the fraction of total T cells that were SARS-CoV-2-associated. Using the MIRA data, each spike-specific TCR was assigned both to the spike region to which the TCR was reactive and to a CD4 or CD8 class. Log10-transformed breadth and depth values were compared by one-way ANOVA with Sidak's multiple comparisons tests. The clones in this table, taken by TCRdb from immuneACCESS, are in-frame only. Not every clone is retained; where verified, under half of the shortfall comes from an unresolved V gene, and the cause of the rest is unknown. V and J calls and clone size are copied from that table; D and trimming were computed from the DNA. The table for this sample lists 150,000 to 200,000 clones; 75% to 90% of them were counted only once. The ten largest clones take up 2.7% of the sample.

This sequence originates from an adult in good health. The chain was built from TRBV7-9 and TRBJ1-1, with 12 middle bases fitting TRBD1. Here the sequenced sample was peripheral blood, taken on day 0 of MenACWY control vaccination. The CDR3 region reads CASSLGTGTGGTNTEAFF. The base sequence is TGTGCCAGCAGCTTAGGAACCGGGACAGGGGGCACGAACACTGAAGCTTTCTTT.